The entry below describes one T cell receptor (beta chain). V was cut by 2 bases and J by 1 base, with 12 bases left in between. Looked up from germline, CDR1 is SNHLY and CDR2 is FYNNEI. The CDR3 runs to 16 residues. The data were taken from a study of T cell responses to AZD1222 COVID-19 vaccine. Assay: immunoSEQ multiplex PCR; the TCRdb copy retains only in-frame clones and omits some. Among 87,000 or so clones listed, nearly 90% were seen once. The TCR comes from an adult in good health. The sequencing used peripheral blood, collected on day 0 of AZD1222 vaccination. The chain joins TRBV2 to TRBJ1-5; D call uncertain. The DNA for the CDR3 is TGTGCCAGCAGTGAAATGGCCCCTAGGAGCAATCAGCCCCAGCATTTT. Its translation is CASSEMAPRSNQPQHF.